One and the same sample provided the 21 T cell receptor beta chains below, sequenced in a study of blood T cell repertoires in COVID-19. Repertoires were generated with immunoSEQ multiplex PCR, while TCRdb's copy carries only in-frame clones and drops some. The sample comprises approximately 220,000 clones, around 90% of which are singletons, and about 16% rests with the top ten. Sample: PBMCs or T cells enriched from blood (not recorded which). These receptors came from a man under 40 who had been exposed to COVID-19.

CDR3 sequence: CASSFSSQPQHF. As DNA, the CDR3 is TGTGCCAGCAGTTTCTCCAGTCAGCCCCAGCATTTT. This sequence joins TRBV12-3 or TRBV12-4 and TRBJ1-5; D is unclear. With 3 bases removed from V and 6 bases from J, the gap between germline ends came to 6 bases. The CDR3 runs 12 residues.

V gene TRBV7-8 combines with J gene TRBJ1-4; D gene uncertain. The CDR3 is made up of 15 amino acids. Trimming removed 4 bases at V and 0 bases at J, with 9 bases between. The germline CDR1 and CDR2 sequences are SGHVS and FQNEAQ. CDR3 bases: TGTGCCAGCAGCTACCGAAGAGCAACTAATGAAAAACTGTTTTTT. Amino acids: CASSYRRATNEKLFF.

The genes are TRBV7-2 and TRBJ2-1; D uncertain. Trimming shortened V by 2 bases and J by 9 bases, and 11 bases separated the two germline ends. Germline assignment: CDR1 SGHTA and CDR2 FQGNSA. The CDR3 has 13 amino acids. The chain's CDR3 is CASSLWAEFEQFF. The CDR3 DNA follows: TGTGCCAGCAGCTTATGGGCAGAGTTTGAGCAGTTCTTC.

The CDR3 loop is CASSQDLGRYTVNTEAFF. The CDR3 DNA reads as TGTGCCAGCAGCCAAGATCTGGGCAGGTACACAGTGAACACTGAAGCTTTCTTT. The chain recombines TRBV14 with TRBJ1-1, with no clear D. From germline, CDR1 is SGHDN and CDR2 FVKESK. V lost 0 bases and J lost 0, with 17 bases in between. The CDR3 runs to 18 residues.

CDR3: CASRTPGQGEKLFF. CDR3 bases: TGTGCCAGCCGGACCCCGGGACAAGGTGAAAAACTGTTTTTT. V is TRBV6-5 and J is TRBJ1-4; D is perhaps TRBD1 (6 bases). CDR1 is MNHEY and CDR2 is SVGAGI in the germline V gene. The V gene lost 8 bases and the J gene lost 7 bases, with 17 bases spanning the gap. The CDR3 contains 14 residues.

The V and J genes are TRBV20-1 and TRBJ2-3, with TRBD2 matching over 7 bases. The CDR3 is 14 amino acids. Unmatched junction bases numbered 6, after V lost 3 bases and J lost 3 bases. Germline V CDR1 and CDR2: DFQATT, SNEGSKA (reference sequence). The CDR3 DNA reads as TGCAGTGCTAGTAGGGCTAGCGGAACAGATACGCAGTATTTT. Amino acids: CSASRASGTDTQYF.

This sequence joins TRBV11-2 and TRBJ2-5; 8 bases are shared with TRBD2. Germline-derived CDR1 and CDR2 are SGHAT and FQNNGV. Unmatched junction bases numbered 10, after V lost 8 bases and J lost 5 bases. This CDR3 has 14 amino acids. The chain's CDR3 is CASLNGGESETQYF. The CDR3 region has the DNA TGTGCCAGCCTCAACGGGGGGGAATCGGAGACCCAGTACTTC.

The chain combines TRBV21-1 with TRBJ1-6; the table names TRBD1, a call not compared with the DNA. TRBV21-1 constitutes a pseudogene. This CDR3 has 14 residues. The CDR3 protein is CASTPPQGPSPLHF. The CDR3 region has the DNA TGTGCCAGCACCCCGCCCCAGGGCCCTTCACCCCTCCACTTT.

In its sample, this clone was seen a few times. The rearrangement uses TRBV30 and TRBJ1-2; TRBD1 might be the D (5 bases). The CDR3 has 12 amino acids. From germline, CDR1 is GTSNPN and CDR2 SVGIG (reference sequence). V lost 5 bases and J lost 5, with 12 bases in between. The CDR3 region has the DNA TGTGCCTGGTCCGGGGGGTGGTATGGCTACACCTTC. Its translation is CAWSGGWYGYTF.

The rearrangement joins TRBV29-1 to TRBJ2-5; D is ambiguous. There are 10 residues in the CDR3. Germline loops: CDR1 SQVTM, CDR2 ANQGSEA. The V end lost 7 bases, the J end lost 5 bases, and 8 bases lay between the germline ends. CDR3 amino acids: CSESRETQYF. DNA for the CDR3: TGCAGCGAATCGCGGGAGACCCAGTACTTC.

This clone was found once. This chain joins TRBV13 and TRBJ2-7; 9 bases are a match to TRBD1. V lost 3 bases and J lost 4; bases outside the gene matches: 4. The length of the CDR3 is 14 residues. Germline CDR1 and CDR2: PRHDT and FYEKMQ (reference sequence). The CDR3 bases are TGTGCCAGCAGCTTGGACAGGGGAGGTTACGAGCAGTACTTC. Encoded protein: CASSLDRGGYEQYF.

V usage is TRBV19 and J usage is TRBJ1-5, with unresolved D. The CDR3 runs 16 residues. With 3 bases removed from V and 1 base from J, the gap between germline ends came to 13 bases. Germline V gene lookup returns CDR1 LNHDA and CDR2 SQIVND (reference sequence). The CDR3 sequence is CASSILSDISNQPQHF. As DNA, the CDR3 is TGTGCCAGTAGTATCCTATCCGATATCAGCAATCAGCCCCAGCATTTT. Supplemented by reference TRBV19 and TRBJ1-5, the full variable domain reads DGGITQSPKYLFRKEGQNVTLSCEQNLNHDAMYWYRQDPGQGLRLIYYSQIVNDFQKGDIAEGYSVSREKKESFPLTVTSAQKNPTAFYLCASSILSDISNQPQHFGDGTRLSIL.

This chain uses TRBV5-5 with TRBJ2-7, with D possibly TRBD1 on 6 matching bases. Trimming took off 2 bases at V and 3 bases at J, with 12 bases between the two ends. Germline lookup yields CDR1 SGHKS and CDR2 YYEKEE (reference sequence). This CDR3 is 14 amino acids long. CDR3 loop: CASSFSQGYYEQYF. The CDR3 nucleotides are TGTGCCAGCAGCTTTTCACAGGGTTACTACGAGCAGTACTTC.

The chain employs TRBV5-1 and TRBJ1-2, with 9 bases fitting TRBD1. The CDR3 contains 17 residues. The trim removed 5 bases at V and 0 bases at J, leaving 11 bases unmatched. Germline V gene lookup returns CDR1 SGHRS and CDR2 YFSETQ. In DNA, the CDR3 is TGCGCCAGCAGTTCCGGGACAGGGTCCTTAGCTAACTATGGCTACACCTTC. Amino acids: CASSSGTGSLANYGYTF.

The chain joins TRBV28 to TRBJ2-3, with D tentatively TRBD2 (6 bases). CDR3 length: 13 residues. Germline CDR1 and CDR2: MDHEN and SYDVKM. V lost 6 bases to trimming and J lost 5 bases, with 12 bases between them. The CDR3 nucleotides are TGTGCCAGCAGGACGGGACTTAGAGATACGCAGTATTTT. Translating gives CASRTGLRDTQYF. Complete variable domain (other parts from reference TRBV28 and TRBJ2-3): DVKVTQSSRYLVKRTGEKVFLECVQDMDHENMFWYRQDPGLGLRLIYFSYDVKMKEKGDIPEGYSVSREKKERFSLILESASTNQTSMYLCASRTGLRDTQYFGPGTRLTVL.

The chain recombines TRBV18 with TRBJ1-3; no reliable D call. Trimming removed 3 bases at V and 2 bases at J, with 8 bases between. Germline CDR1 reads KGHSH; CDR2 reads LQKENI. This CDR3 spans 14 amino acids. This chain's CDR3 is CASSPEGPGNTIYF. CDR3 bases: TGTGCCAGCTCACCGGAGGGCCCTGGAAACACCATATATTTT.

The V gene is TRBV5-1, the J gene TRBJ2-7; possible D gene TRBD2, 6 bases. CDR1 is SGHRS, CDR2 YFSETQ, per germline. This CDR3 spans 14 amino acids. Trimming left V 4 bases short and J 6 bases short, with 17 bases between. The CDR3 coding sequence is TGCGCCAGCAGCCAGCTCGGAGGGAAGGTCGAGCAGTACTTC. This sequence encodes CASSQLGGKVEQYF.

This sequence joins TRBV7-3 and TRBJ2-1, with D tentatively TRBD2 (6 bases). V gave up 4 bases and J gave up 9 bases, with 16 bases separating them. This CDR3 spans 14 amino acids. The V gene's germline CDR1 is SGHTA and CDR2 FQGTGA. The CDR3 spells CASSSRVAGGEQFF. The CDR3 DNA reads TGTGCCAGCAGCTCAAGGGTCGCCGGGGGTGAGCAGTTCTTC.

This chain's CDR3 is CASSQDGGVPGTQYF. In DNA form, the CDR3 reads TGTGCCAGCAGCCAAGACGGCGGGGTCCCCGGGACCCAGTACTTC. V and J are TRBV14 and TRBJ2-5; D is possibly TRBD2 (6 bases). This CDR3 is built from 15 residues. Between the trimmed V and J ends, which lost 0 bases and 7 bases, there was a span of 15 bases. CDR1 and CDR2 from the germline V gene are SGHDN and FVKESK.

The chain is built from TRBV4-1 and TRBJ2-7; tentative D call: TRBD1 (6 bases). This CDR3 contains 17 residues. V was trimmed by 4 bases and J by 2 bases, leaving 21 bases between them. Germline assignment: CDR1 MGHRA and CDR2 YSYEKL. The CDR3 region is CASSPVYRVFLAYEQYF. DNA for the CDR3: TGCGCCAGCAGCCCTGTTTACAGGGTTTTCCTCGCCTACGAGCAGTACTTC.

As DNA, the CDR3 is TGTGCCAGCAGTGCGCTGGCCATTTCAGCTTTCTTT. It codes for CASSALAISAFF. The chain is built from TRBV2 and TRBJ1-1, with D unresolved. Germline lookup yields CDR1 SNHLY and CDR2 FYNNEI. V lost 4 bases to trimming and J lost 10 bases, with 13 bases between them. CDR3 length: 12 amino acids.